This entry is about one T cell receptor beta chain. The antigen remains unidentified. Other nucleotide sequences in the sample specify the same CDR3. DNA input for the unsorted PBMC replicate PCRs was 250 to 300 ng, 25,000 to 35,000 T cell genomes. TCRdb's copy holds only in-frame clones and misses some; the assay was immunoSEQ multiplex PCR. The table shows about half a million clones, with approximately 80% occurring only once. CDR3 length: 12 amino acids. Trimming left V 1 base short and J 8 bases short, with 6 bases between. Per the germline V gene, CDR1 is SGHVS and CDR2 is FQNEAQ. With unsorted samples, genomic DNA was obtained from approximately 96 million PBMCs. These data originate in a study of shared clonotypes between healthy human individuals. General study findings and limits: What limited the represented genetic and exposure-history diversity was the small number of donors.

This chain joins TRBV7-8 and TRBJ2-1; D remains ambiguous. Specimen: PBMCs. This sequence originates from a woman between 35 and 50 years old in good health. Some clones in this sample may be carry-over from other donors' samples. The CDR3 loop reads CASSLVRDEQFF. The CDR3 coding sequence is TGTGCCAGCAGCTTAGTAAGGGATGAGCAGTTCTTC. The full variable domain, its missing parts supplied by reference TRBV7-8 and TRBJ2-1, is GAGVSQSPRYKVAKRGQDVALRCDPISGHVSLFWYQQALGQGPEFLTYFQNEAQLDKSGLPSDRFFAERPEGSVSTLKIQRTQQEDSAVYLCASSLVRDEQFFGPGTRLTVL.